This T cell receptor (beta chain) was sequenced during a study of blood T cell repertoires in COVID-19. Overall study context: Acute and convalescent COVID-19 specimens originated in the United States, Italy and Spain.

Everyone who took part was about 18 to 90 years old, and they came from about 23 US areas. In assigning cohorts, the study relied on participant-reported clinical history. How the authors handled the data: Reference gene primer amplification yielded estimated nucleated cell counts. Measured with immunoSEQ multiplex PCR; TCRdb has only the in-frame clones, and not every one. V and J calls and clone size follow that table, whereas D and trimming were derived from the DNA. The profile shows around 420,000 clones, approximately 88% of them singletons. Germline V lookup: CDR1 MNHEY, CDR2 SVGAGI. This CDR3 is 14 amino acids long. V was pared by 6 bases and J by 6 bases, with 7 bases of the junction left unmatched.

The rearrangement links TRBV6-5 to TRBJ1-5, with 8 bases matching TRBD1. This receptor was obtained from a woman aged 35 to 49 with acute COVID-19. Input material: PBMCs or T cells enriched from blood (not recorded which). CDR3 sequence reads: CASRDRASGQPQHF. The CDR3, as DNA: TGTGCCAGCAGGGACAGGGCTTCGGGTCAGCCCCAGCATTTT.